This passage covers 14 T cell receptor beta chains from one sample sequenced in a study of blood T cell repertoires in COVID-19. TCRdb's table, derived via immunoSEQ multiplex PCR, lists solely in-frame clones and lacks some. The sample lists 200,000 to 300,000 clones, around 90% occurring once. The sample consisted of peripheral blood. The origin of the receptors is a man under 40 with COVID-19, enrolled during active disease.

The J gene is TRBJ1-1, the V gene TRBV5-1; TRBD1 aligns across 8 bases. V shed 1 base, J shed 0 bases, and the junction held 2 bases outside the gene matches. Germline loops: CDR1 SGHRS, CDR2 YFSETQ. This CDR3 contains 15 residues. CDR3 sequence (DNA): TGCGCCAGCAGCTTGCCGACAGGGGTGAACACTGAAGCTTTCTTT. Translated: CASSLPTGVNTEAFF.

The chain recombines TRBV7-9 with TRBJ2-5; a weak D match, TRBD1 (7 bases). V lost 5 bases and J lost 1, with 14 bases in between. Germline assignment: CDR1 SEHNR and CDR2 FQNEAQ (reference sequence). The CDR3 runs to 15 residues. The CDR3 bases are TGTGCCAGCAGCCCCCAGGGGGGATTCCAAGAGACCCAGTACTTC. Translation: CASSPQGGFQETQYF.

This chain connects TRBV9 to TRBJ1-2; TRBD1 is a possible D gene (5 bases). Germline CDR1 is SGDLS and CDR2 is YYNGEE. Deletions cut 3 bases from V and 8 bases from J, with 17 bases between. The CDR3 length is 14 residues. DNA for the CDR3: TGTGCCAGCAGCGCCCCCCCCACAGGAGGGGGCTACACCTTC. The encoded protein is CASSAPPTGGGYTF.

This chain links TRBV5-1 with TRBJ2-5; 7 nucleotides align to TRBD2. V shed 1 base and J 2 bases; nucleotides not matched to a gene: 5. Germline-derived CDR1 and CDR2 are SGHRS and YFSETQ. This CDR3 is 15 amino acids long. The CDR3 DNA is TGCGCCAGCAGCTTGTTGGGGGGGGGTCAAGAGACCCAGTACTTC. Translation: CASSLLGGGQETQYF.

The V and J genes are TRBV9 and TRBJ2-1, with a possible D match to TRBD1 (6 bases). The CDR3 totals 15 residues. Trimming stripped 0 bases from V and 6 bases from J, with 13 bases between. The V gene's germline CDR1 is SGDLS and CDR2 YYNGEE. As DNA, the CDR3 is TGTGCCAGCAGCGTAGAGTTCAGGGACACCAATGAGCAGTTCTTC. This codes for CASSVEFRDTNEQFF.

CDR3 region: CASRAGTQHTDTQYF. The CDR3 region has the DNA TGTGCCAGCAGGGCCGGGACTCAACACACAGATACGCAGTATTTT. V usage is TRBV2 and J usage is TRBJ2-3; D is possibly TRBD2 (6 bases). Germline loops: CDR1 SNHLY, CDR2 FYNNEI. With 6 bases removed from V and 2 bases from J, the gap between germline ends came to 15 bases. This CDR3 has 15 amino acids. The whole variable domain, remainder taken from reference TRBV2 and TRBJ2-3, is EPEVTQTPSHQVTQMGQEVILRCVPISNHLYFYWYRQILGQKVEFLVSFYNNEISEKSEIFDDQFSVERPDGSNFTLKIRSTKLEDSAMYFCASRAGTQHTDTQYFGPGTRLTVL.

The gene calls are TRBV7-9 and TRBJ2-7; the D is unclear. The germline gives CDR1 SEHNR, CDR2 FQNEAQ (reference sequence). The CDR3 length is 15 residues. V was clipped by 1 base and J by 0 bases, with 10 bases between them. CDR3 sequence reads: CASSLGHASSYEQYF. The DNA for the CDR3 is TGTGCCAGCAGCTTAGGACACGCGAGCTCCTACGAGCAGTACTTC. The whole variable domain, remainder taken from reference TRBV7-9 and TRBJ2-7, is DTGVSQNPRHKITKRGQNVTFRCDPISEHNRLYWYRQTLGQGPEFLTYFQNEAQLEKSRLLSDRFSAERPKGSFSTLEIQRTEQGDSAMYLCASSLGHASSYEQYFGPGTRLTVT.

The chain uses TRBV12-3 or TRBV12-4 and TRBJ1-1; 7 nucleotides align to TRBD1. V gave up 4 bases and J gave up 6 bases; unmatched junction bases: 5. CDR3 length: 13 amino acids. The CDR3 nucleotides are TGTGCCAGCAGTTCCGGGACAGTTCCTGAAGCTTTCTTT. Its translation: CASSSGTVPEAFF.

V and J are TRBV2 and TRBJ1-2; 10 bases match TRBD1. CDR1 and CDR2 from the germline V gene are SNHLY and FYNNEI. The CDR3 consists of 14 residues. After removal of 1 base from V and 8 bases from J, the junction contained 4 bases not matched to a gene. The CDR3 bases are TGTGCCAGCAGTGAAGGGACAGGGGGATACGGCTACACCTTC. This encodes CASSEGTGGYGYTF.

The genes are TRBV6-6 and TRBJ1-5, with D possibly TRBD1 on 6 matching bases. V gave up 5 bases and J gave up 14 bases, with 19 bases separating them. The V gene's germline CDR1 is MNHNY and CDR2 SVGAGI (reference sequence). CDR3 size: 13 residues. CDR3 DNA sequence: TGTGCCAGCAGTCACCGTTTGGGGGCCCTAAAGCATTTT. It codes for CASSHRLGALKHF.

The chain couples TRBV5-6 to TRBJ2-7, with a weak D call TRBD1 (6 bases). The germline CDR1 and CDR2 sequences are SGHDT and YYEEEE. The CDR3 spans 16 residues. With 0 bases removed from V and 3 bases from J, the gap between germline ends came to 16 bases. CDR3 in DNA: TGTGCCAGCAGCTTGGTGGGACATAAAGCGGTCTACGAGCAGTACTTC. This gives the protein CASSLVGHKAVYEQYF. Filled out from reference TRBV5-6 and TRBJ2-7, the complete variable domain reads DAGVTQSPTHLIKTRGQQVTLRCSPKSGHDTVSWYQQALGQGPQFIFQYYEEEERQRGNFPDRFSGHQFPNYSSELNVNALLLGDSALYLCASSLVGHKAVYEQYFGPGTRLTVT.

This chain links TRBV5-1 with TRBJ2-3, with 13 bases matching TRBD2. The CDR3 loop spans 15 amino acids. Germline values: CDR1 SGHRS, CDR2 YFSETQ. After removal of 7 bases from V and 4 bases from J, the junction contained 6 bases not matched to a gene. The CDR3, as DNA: TGCGCCAGCGGCCCACTAGCGGGGGGGCCAGATACGCAGTATTTT. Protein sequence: CASGPLAGGPDTQYF.

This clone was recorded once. DNA for the CDR3: TGCGCCAGCACCTGGACTAGCGGGGGAAGCACAGATACGCAGTATTTT. This sequence encodes CASTWTSGGSTDTQYF. The V and J genes are TRBV10-2 and TRBJ2-3, with 13 bases fitting TRBD2. CDR3 size: 16 residues. Germline V lookup: CDR1 WSHSY, CDR2 SAAADI. V was pared by 7 bases and J by 0 bases, with 4 bases of the junction left unmatched.

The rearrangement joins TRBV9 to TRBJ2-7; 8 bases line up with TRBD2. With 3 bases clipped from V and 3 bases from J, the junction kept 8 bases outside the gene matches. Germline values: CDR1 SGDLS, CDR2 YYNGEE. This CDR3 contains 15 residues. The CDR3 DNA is TGTGCCAGCAGCGGAGGGACGGGAGGGGTCTACGAGCAGTACTTC. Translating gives CASSGGTGGVYEQYF.